This T cell receptor (beta chain) was recorded in a study of blood T cells in healthy people across ages. Study conclusions and caveats: Expanded clonotype shifts may have been confounded, as the donors had an unknown CMV status. Age advanced and TCR beta diversity per million T cells fell, roughly linearly.

All donors came from Russia, were Caucasian and healthy, and spanned ages about 6 to 100. Then a second PCR, running about 6 to 12 cycles, was carried out with a sample-barcoded 5' primer and a J-beta primer mix. MiXCR, run by TCRdb on the 5' RACE reads, gives a single entry per CDR3 protein. The sample consists of about 1.7 million distinct CDR3 sequences, roughly 30% of them appearing once. With respect to this clonotype: Its antigen is unidentified.

What was sequenced was blood. This sequence originates from a woman in her twenties or thirties in good health.

Here the CDR3 reads CASSVDSDGGRDSNEQFF. The CDR3 DNA reads TGTGCCAGCAGCGTAGATTCTGACGGCGGTCGGGACTCCAATGAGCAGTTCTTC. The rearrangement links TRBV9 to TRBJ2-1; D is perhaps TRBD2 (6 bases). This CDR3 region has 18 residues. Trimming took off 0 bases at V and 6 bases at J, with 22 bases between the two ends. Per germline, CDR1 SGDLS and CDR2 YYNGEE. The whole variable domain, filled in from reference TRBV9 and TRBJ2-1, reads DSGVTQTPKHLITATGQRVTLRCSPRSGDLSVYWYQQSLDQGLQFLIQYYNGEERAKGNILERFSAQQFPDLHSELNLSSLELGDSALYFCASSVDSDGGRDSNEQFFGPGTRLTVL.